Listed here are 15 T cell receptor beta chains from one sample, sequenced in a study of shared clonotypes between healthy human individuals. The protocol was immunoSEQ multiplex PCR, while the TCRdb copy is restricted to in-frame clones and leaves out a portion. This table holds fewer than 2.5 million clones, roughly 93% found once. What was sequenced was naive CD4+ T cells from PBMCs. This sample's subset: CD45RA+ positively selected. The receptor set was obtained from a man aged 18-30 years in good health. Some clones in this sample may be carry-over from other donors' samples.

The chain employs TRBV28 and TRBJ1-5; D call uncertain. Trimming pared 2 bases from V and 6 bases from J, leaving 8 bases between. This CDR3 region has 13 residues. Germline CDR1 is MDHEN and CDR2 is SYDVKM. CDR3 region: CASSLERGQPQHF. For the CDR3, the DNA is TGTGCCAGCAGTTTAGAACGGGGTCAGCCCCAGCATTTT.

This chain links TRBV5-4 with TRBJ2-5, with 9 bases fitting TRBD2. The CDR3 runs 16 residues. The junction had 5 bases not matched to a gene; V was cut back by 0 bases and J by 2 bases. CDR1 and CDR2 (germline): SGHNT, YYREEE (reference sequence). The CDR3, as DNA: TGTGCCAGCAGCTTGGGTTCGACTAGCGGACAAGAGACCCAGTACTTC. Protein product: CASSLGSTSGQETQYF.

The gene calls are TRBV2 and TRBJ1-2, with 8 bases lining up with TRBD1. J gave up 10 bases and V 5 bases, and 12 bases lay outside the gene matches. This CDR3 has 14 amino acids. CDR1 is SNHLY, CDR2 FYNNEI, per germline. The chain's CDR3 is CASSSQTGALDYTF. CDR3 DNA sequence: TGTGCCAGCAGTAGTCAGACAGGGGCTTTGGACTACACCTTC.

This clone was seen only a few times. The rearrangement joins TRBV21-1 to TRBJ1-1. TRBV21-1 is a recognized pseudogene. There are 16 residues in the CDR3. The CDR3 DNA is TGTGCCAGCAGCAAAGTCAGGCTTACGAGGCGCACTGAAGCTTTCTTT. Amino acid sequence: CASSKVRLTRRTEAFF.

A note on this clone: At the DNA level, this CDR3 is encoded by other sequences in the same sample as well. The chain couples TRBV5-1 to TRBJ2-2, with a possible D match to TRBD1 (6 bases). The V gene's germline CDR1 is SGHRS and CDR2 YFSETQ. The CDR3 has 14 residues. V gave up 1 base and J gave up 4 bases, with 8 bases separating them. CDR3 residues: CASSLQGSTGELFF. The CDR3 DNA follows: TGCGCCAGCAGCTTGCAGGGGAGCACCGGGGAGCTGTTTTTT.

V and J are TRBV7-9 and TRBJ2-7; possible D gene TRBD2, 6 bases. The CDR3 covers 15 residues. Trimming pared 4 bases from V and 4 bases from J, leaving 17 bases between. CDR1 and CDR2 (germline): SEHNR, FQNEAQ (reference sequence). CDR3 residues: CASSSLSLGRYEQYF. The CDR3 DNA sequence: TGTGCCAGCAGCTCCCTATCGTTAGGGAGGTACGAGCAGTACTTC.

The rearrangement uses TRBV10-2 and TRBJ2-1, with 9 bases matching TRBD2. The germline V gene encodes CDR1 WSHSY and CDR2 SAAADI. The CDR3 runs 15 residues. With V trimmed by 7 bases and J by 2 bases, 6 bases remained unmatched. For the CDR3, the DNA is TGCGCCAGCAACCCGACTAGCGGACCCTACAATGAGCAGTTCTTC. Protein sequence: CASNPTSGPYNEQFF.

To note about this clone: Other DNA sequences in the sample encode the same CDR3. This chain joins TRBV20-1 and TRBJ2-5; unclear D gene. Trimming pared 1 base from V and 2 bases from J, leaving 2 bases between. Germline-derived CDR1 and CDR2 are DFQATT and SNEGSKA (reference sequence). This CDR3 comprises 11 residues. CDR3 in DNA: TGCAGTGCTAGAGGGCAAGAGACCCAGTACTTC. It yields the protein CSARGQETQYF.

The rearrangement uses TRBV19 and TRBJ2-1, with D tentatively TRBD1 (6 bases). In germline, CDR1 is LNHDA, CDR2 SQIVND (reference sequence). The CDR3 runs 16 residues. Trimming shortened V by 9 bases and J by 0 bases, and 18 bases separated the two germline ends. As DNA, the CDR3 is TGTGCCAGCGCAGGTATGGGGGCGCACTCCTACAATGAGCAGTTCTTC. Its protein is CASAGMGAHSYNEQFF.

The CDR3 protein is CASSDLQVQETQYF. As DNA, the CDR3 is TGTGCCAGCAGTGACCTTCAGGTGCAAGAGACCCAGTACTTC. J is TRBJ2-5 and V is TRBV6-1, with D uncertain. Trimming removed 3 bases from V and 2 bases from J, with 10 bases in between. This CDR3 comprises 14 residues. Germline assignment: CDR1 MNHNS and CDR2 SASEGT.

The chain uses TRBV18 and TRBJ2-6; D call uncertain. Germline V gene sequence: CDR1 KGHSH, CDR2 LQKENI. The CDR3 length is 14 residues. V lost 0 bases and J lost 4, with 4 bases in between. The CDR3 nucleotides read TGTGCCAGCTCACCACCGCGGGGGGCCAACGTCCTGACTTTC. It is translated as CASSPPRGANVLTF.

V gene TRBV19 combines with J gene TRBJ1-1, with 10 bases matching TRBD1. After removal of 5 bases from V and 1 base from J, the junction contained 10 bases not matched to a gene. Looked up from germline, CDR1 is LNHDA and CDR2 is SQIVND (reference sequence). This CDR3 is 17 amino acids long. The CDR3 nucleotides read TGTGCCAGTAGTGGCGTGACAGGGGGCCTTAGGAACACTGAAGCTTTCTTT. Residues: CASSGVTGGLRNTEAFF. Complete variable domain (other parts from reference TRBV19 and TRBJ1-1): DGGITQSPKYLFRKEGQNVTLSCEQNLNHDAMYWYRQDPGQGLRLIYYSQIVNDFQKGDIAEGYSVSREKKESFPLTVTSAQKNPTAFYLCASSGVTGGLRNTEAFFGQGTRLTVV.

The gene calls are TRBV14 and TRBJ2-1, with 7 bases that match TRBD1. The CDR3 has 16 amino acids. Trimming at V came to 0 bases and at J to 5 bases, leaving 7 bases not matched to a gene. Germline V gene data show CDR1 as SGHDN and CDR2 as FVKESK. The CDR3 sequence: CASSQELWTGDNEQFF. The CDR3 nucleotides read TGTGCCAGCAGCCAAGAACTGTGGACAGGTGACAATGAGCAGTTCTTC.

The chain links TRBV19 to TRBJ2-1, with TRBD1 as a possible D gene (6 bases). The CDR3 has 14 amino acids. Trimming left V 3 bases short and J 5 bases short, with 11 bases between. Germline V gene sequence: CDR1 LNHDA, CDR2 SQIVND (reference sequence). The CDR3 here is CASSITGLDNEQFF. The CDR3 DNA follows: TGTGCCAGTAGTATTACAGGGTTGGACAATGAGCAGTTCTTC.

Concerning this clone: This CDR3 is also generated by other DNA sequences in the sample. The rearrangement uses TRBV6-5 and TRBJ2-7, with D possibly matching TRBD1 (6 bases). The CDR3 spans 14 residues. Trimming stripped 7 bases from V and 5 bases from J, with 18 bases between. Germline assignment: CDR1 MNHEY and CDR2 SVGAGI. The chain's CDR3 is CASTSPQGAHEQYF. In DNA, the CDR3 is TGTGCCAGCACCTCACCACAGGGAGCCCACGAGCAGTACTTC.